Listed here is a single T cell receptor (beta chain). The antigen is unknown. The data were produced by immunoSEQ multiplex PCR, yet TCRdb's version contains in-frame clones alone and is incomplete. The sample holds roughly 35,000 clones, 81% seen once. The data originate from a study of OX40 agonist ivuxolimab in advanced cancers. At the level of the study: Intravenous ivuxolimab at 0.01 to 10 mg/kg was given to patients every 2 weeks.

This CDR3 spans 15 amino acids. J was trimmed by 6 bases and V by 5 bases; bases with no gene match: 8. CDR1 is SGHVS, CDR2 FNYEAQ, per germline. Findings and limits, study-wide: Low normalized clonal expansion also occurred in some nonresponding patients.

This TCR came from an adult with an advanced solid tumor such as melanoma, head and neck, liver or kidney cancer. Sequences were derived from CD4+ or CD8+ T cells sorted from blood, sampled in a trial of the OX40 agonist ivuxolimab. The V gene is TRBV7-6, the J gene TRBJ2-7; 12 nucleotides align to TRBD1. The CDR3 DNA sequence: TGTGCCAGCAGCCAGGGGGACAGGGGGCTCTCCGAGCAGTACTTC. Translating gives CASSQGDRGLSEQYF. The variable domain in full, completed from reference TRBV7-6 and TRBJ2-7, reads GAGVSQSPRYKVTKRGQDVALRCDPISGHVSLYWYRQALGQGPEFLTYFNYEAQQDKSGLPNDRFSAERPEGSISTLTIQRTEQRDSAMYRCASSQGDRGLSEQYFGPGTRLTVT.